The subject of this entry is one TCR beta chain. The target antigen is unknown. The source of the sample is a study of T cells after yellow fever vaccination. Points from the study as a whole: The study noted that FACS-sorted repertoires could contain abundant clonotypes contaminating from the bulk population.

TCRdb re-called the 5' RACE reads with MiXCR, one entry per CDR3 protein. The sample records some 340,000 distinct CDR3 sequences, approximately 4% being singletons. The V and J ends lost 1 base and 5 bases respectively, with 6 bases between them. Looked up from germline, CDR1 is LNHNV and CDR2 is YYDKDF (reference sequence). The CDR3 is made up of 13 amino acids. The clonotype was recovered from a man between 18 and 35 years old who received the YFV17D yellow fever vaccine. The chain joins TRBV15 to TRBJ1-5, with D maybe TRBD1 (5 bases). Sequenced here: PBMCs, sampled 5 days after the yellow fever booster vaccination. The CDR3 reads CATSRVRDQPQHF. CDR3 bases: TGTGCCACCAGCAGAGTCAGGGATCAGCCCCAGCATTTT. The full variable domain, rest sourced from reference TRBV15 and TRBJ1-5, is DAMVIQNPRYQVTQFGKPVTLSCSQTLNHNVMYWYQQKSSQAPKLLFHYYDKDFNNEADTPDNFQSRRPNTSFCFLDIRSPGLGDTAMYLCATSRVRDQPQHFGDGTRLSIL.